The clone carrying this T cell receptor beta chain showed up many times. TCR cDNA molecules each carried a unique molecular identifier. One entry per CDR3 protein results from TCRdb running MiXCR on the 5' RACE reads. In the table there are 45,000 to 55,000 distinct CDR3 sequences, roughly 5.7% of which are singletons. These data originate in a study of spatial heterogeneity in lung cancer. Study in general: A unique TCR and UMI combination showed up more than ten times in raw reads, on average.

The V gene's germline CDR1 is SGHTA and CDR2 FQGNSA. The CDR3 totals 14 residues. The ends were cut back, 2 bases at V and 4 bases at J, with 10 bases in the middle. Specified time point: sample taken at primary tumor resection. Unsorted whole RNA of tumor, nontumor lung or frozen PBMC was sequenced. Donors were 72 untreated early-stage non-small cell lung cancer patients. V usage is TRBV7-2 and J usage is TRBJ2-3, with D maybe TRBD2 (5 bases). The source material was PBMCs, sampled at surgery. The TCR originated in a male donor with early-stage non-small cell lung cancer. The CDR3 nucleotides read TGTGCCAGCAGCTTAATGCGGGTAGCAGATACGCAGTATTTT. Translating gives CASSLMRVADTQYF.